One and the same sample provided the 32 T cell receptor beta chains below, sequenced in a study of blood T cell repertoires in COVID-19 (dated by TCRdb to about 2020). Receptors were amplified or captured by the immunoSEQ multiplex PCR assay. TCRdb's version of the immuneACCESS table is confined to in-frame rearrangements and falls short of the full clone set. An unresolved V gene accounts for under half of the shortfall where checked; the remainder is of unknown origin. The sample table lists roughly 280,000 clones, over 80% of them with a count of one. The ten most abundant clones make up about 4.6% of the sample. The specimen sequenced was peripheral blood. These receptors all come from a man in his sixties who had recovered from COVID-19.

The chain has TRBV6-2 or TRBV6-3 and TRBJ2-3; TRBD2 agrees at 7 bases. In germline, CDR1 is MNHEY, CDR2 SVGEGT. V gave up 4 bases and J gave up 0 bases; unmatched junction bases: 4. The CDR3 loop spans 15 amino acids. This CDR3 is CASSFASGSTDTQYF. The DNA of the CDR3 is TGTGCCAGCAGTTTCGCTAGCGGTAGCACAGATACGCAGTATTTT.

The J gene is TRBJ2-5, the V gene TRBV19, with TRBD2 matching over 14 bases. Unmatched junction bases numbered 2, after V lost 3 bases and J lost 2 bases. This CDR3 is built from 16 residues. Germline loops: CDR1 LNHDA, CDR2 SQIVND (reference sequence). The CDR3 DNA sequence: TGTGCCAGTAGTATCGGACTAGCGGGGGGACAAGAGACCCAGTACTTC. This gives the protein CASSIGLAGGQETQYF. Variable domain in full (rest from reference TRBV19 and TRBJ2-5): DGGITQSPKYLFRKEGQNVTLSCEQNLNHDAMYWYRQDPGQGLRLIYYSQIVNDFQKGDIAEGYSVSREKKESFPLTVTSAQKNPTAFYLCASSIGLAGGQETQYFGPGTRLLVL.

Points on this clone: Different DNA sequences within this sample yield the same CDR3. This rearrangement joins TRBV19 to TRBJ1-5; 9 positions agree with TRBD1. The ends lost 5 bases at V and 1 base at J; junction bases unmatched: 3. Germline CDR1 and CDR2: LNHDA and SQIVND (reference sequence). This CDR3 contains 15 residues. The CDR3 spells CASSSDRGSNQPQHF. In nucleotides, the CDR3 is TGTGCCAGTAGTTCGGACAGGGGAAGCAATCAGCCCCAGCATTTT.

The rearrangement uses TRBV6-5 and TRBJ2-5; possible D gene TRBD1, 6 bases. The CDR3 loop spans 14 amino acids. V lost 7 bases and J 5 bases, leaving 17 bases between the germline ends. CDR1 and CDR2 from the germline V gene are MNHEY and SVGAGI. CDR3 in amino acids: CASINTGFQETQYF. CDR3 DNA: TGTGCCAGCATAAATACAGGGTTCCAGGAGACCCAGTACTTC.

The chain couples TRBV7-9 to TRBJ2-1, with TRBD1 matching over 8 bases. The CDR3 spans 19 residues. V was clipped by 5 bases and J by 2 bases; unmatched bases: 17. Germline V CDR1 and CDR2: SEHNR, FQNEAQ (reference sequence). DNA of the CDR3: TGTGCCAGCAGCACCCAAAAACGTCCCACGGGACAGGCCTACAATGAGCAGTTCTTC. It yields the protein CASSTQKRPTGQAYNEQFF.

This chain uses TRBV10-3 with TRBJ2-3, with D perhaps TRBD2 (6 bases). Trimming pared 6 bases from V and 3 bases from J, leaving 22 bases between. The CDR3 totals 17 residues. Germline loops: CDR1 ENHRY, CDR2 SYGVKD. CDR3 in amino acids: CAISGMTSLRATDTQYF. The CDR3 region has the DNA TGTGCCATCAGCGGCATGACTAGTCTTCGGGCGACAGATACGCAGTATTTT.

This chain joins TRBV5-1 and TRBJ1-2; D unresolved. Germline CDR1 SGHRS, CDR2 YFSETQ. Trimming took 0 bases from V and 8 from J, leaving 14 bases between them. The CDR3 has 14 amino acids. DNA for the CDR3: TGCGCCAGCAGCTTGGCCGGAACATCAGGCGGCTACACCTTC. It encodes CASSLAGTSGGYTF.

The chain employs TRBV19 and TRBJ1-3; a possible D gene is TRBD1 (6 bases). Per germline, CDR1 LNHDA and CDR2 SQIVND (reference sequence). The CDR3 spans 14 residues. V gave up 6 bases and J gave up 2 bases, with 11 bases separating them. The CDR3 protein is CASSQGSTGNTIYF. The CDR3 DNA reads TGTGCCAGTAGCCAGGGGTCTACTGGAAACACCATATATTTT.

This sequence joins TRBV28 and TRBJ1-1; 10 nucleotides line up with TRBD1. The germline gives CDR1 MDHEN, CDR2 SYDVKM. J lost 3 bases, V lost 5 bases, and 6 bases had no gene match. The CDR3 is made up of 15 amino acids. The CDR3 is CASSTAGTGDTEAFF. The DNA of the CDR3 is TGTGCCAGCAGTACGGCCGGGACAGGGGACACTGAAGCTTTCTTT.

The rearrangement joins TRBV11-3 to TRBJ2-5; tentative D call: TRBD2 (5 bases). Between the trimmed V and J ends, which lost 5 bases and 3 bases, there was a span of 13 bases. The length of the CDR3 is 14 residues. Germline V lookup: CDR1 SGHNT, CDR2 YENEEA. For the CDR3, the DNA is TGTGCCAGCAGCCCCGGTCGGGATGAAGAGACCCAGTACTTC. Translated, it gives CASSPGRDEETQYF.

This rearrangement joins TRBV24-1 to TRBJ1-4; weak D call: TRBD1 (6 bases). Germline V lookup: CDR1 KGHDR, CDR2 SFDVKD. There are 15 residues in the CDR3. V was clipped by 4 bases and J by 4 bases, with 12 bases between them. CDR3 sequence (DNA): TGTGCCACCAGTGAATCCGGACAGATTAATGAAAAACTGTTTTTT. Its translation: CATSESGQINEKLFF.

The chain joins TRBV6-5 to TRBJ1-2; perhaps TRBD1 as D (5 bases). The CDR3 sequence is 11 residues long. Looked up from germline, CDR1 is MNHEY and CDR2 is SVGAGI. Trimming took 6 bases from V and 7 from J, leaving 9 bases between them. CDR3 in amino acids: CASRAGGGYTF. The CDR3, as DNA: TGTGCCAGCAGGGCCGGGGGTGGCTACACCTTC.

V gene TRBV3-1 (or the pseudogene TRBV3-2) combines with J gene TRBJ1-2, with D uncertain. CDR1 LGHDT and CDR2 YNNKEL come from the germline V gene (reference sequence). The CDR3 covers 15 residues. Trimming cost V 1 base and J 4 bases, with 13 bases left between them. The CDR3 coding sequence is TGTGCCAGCAGCCAAGTGTCAACTGGGAGCTATGGCTACACCTTC. Protein product: CASSQVSTGSYGYTF.

This chain links TRBV4-1 with TRBJ2-3, with D possibly matching TRBD1 (5 bases). CDR1 MGHRA and CDR2 YSYEKL come from the germline V gene. CDR3 length: 15 residues. V was trimmed by 1 base and J by 5 bases, leaving 13 bases between them. The CDR3 DNA is TGCGCCAGCAGCCAAGTCCAAGGGGTCGGAGATACGCAGTATTTT. Amino acids: CASSQVQGVGDTQYF.

The J gene is TRBJ2-5, the V gene TRBV3-1 (or the pseudogene TRBV3-2); perhaps TRBD1 as D (5 bases). The V end was cut by 0 bases, the J end by 1 base, with 9 bases between. Germline V gives CDR1 LGHDT, CDR2 YNNKEL (reference sequence). The CDR3 consists of 15 residues. In DNA, the CDR3 is TGTGCCAGCAGCCAAGAGGCGACAGCCCAAGAGACCCAGTACTTC. It specifies CASSQEATAQETQYF.

This chain links TRBV30 with TRBJ1-6; D is perhaps TRBD1 (6 bases). The V and J ends lost 3 bases and 4 bases respectively, with 13 bases between them. The CDR3 loop spans 15 amino acids. Per the germline V gene, CDR1 is GTSNPN and CDR2 is SVGIG (reference sequence). CDR3 coding DNA: TGTGCCTGGAGAAATCAGCAGGGGTATAATTCACCCCTCCACTTT. Translated, it gives CAWRNQQGYNSPLHF.

This chain links TRBV11-2 with TRBJ2-7; 10 bases match TRBD1. Trimming cost V 1 base and J 3 bases; bases outside gene matches: 3. Germline CDR1 and CDR2: SGHAT and FQNNGV. This CDR3 region has 15 residues. CDR3 sequence (DNA): TGTGCCAGCAGCTTAGGGACAGGGGGGTTCTACGAGCAGTACTTC. It yields the protein CASSLGTGGFYEQYF.

This clone was observed a few times. This chain links TRBV27 with TRBJ1-1; no reliable D call. The V gene's germline CDR1 is MNHEY and CDR2 SMNVEV (reference sequence). V shed 10 bases and J shed 3 bases, with 18 bases lying between them. This CDR3 comprises 14 residues. The CDR3 loop is CATKIGAGYTEAFF. The DNA of the CDR3 is TGTGCCACCAAGATAGGAGCGGGATACACTGAAGCTTTCTTT.

The chain has TRBV5-6 and TRBJ1-1; unclear D gene. Trimming took 3 bases from V and 1 from J, leaving 13 bases between them. Per the germline V gene, CDR1 is SGHDT and CDR2 is YYEEEE. This CDR3 spans 15 amino acids. The CDR3 protein is CASSSIISGNTEAFF. CDR3 DNA sequence: TGTGCCAGCAGCTCGATTATCAGCGGGAACACTGAAGCTTTCTTT.

The genes are TRBV13 and TRBJ1-1, with 9 bases that match TRBD1. The CDR3 consists of 15 residues. The germline gives CDR1 PRHDT, CDR2 FYEKMQ (reference sequence). Losses at the gene ends were 4 bases for V and 4 bases for J; bases not matched to a gene: 7. The CDR3 region is CASSYMDRGGTEAFF. As DNA, the CDR3 is TGTGCCAGCAGCTACATGGACAGGGGCGGCACTGAAGCTTTCTTT.

As DNA, the CDR3 is TGTGCCAGCAGCTCTGGACAGGACAATGGAAACACCATATATTTT. Its translation is CASSSGQDNGNTIYF. The chain is built from TRBV11-3 and TRBJ1-3, with 7 bases that match TRBD1. The germline CDR1 and CDR2 sequences are SGHNT and YENEEA. This CDR3 contains 15 residues. The J segment lost 3 bases and the V segment lost 4 bases, leaving 6 bases of the junction unmatched. The complete variable domain, with remaining parts taken from reference TRBV11-3 and TRBJ1-3, reads EAGVVQSPRYKIIEKKQPVAFWCNPISGHNTLYWYLQNLGQGPELLIRYENEEAVDDSQLPKDRFSAERLKGVDSTLKIQPAELGDSAVYLCASSSGQDNGNTIYFGEGSWLTVV.

The chain combines TRBV2 with TRBJ1-5, with 7 bases fitting TRBD1. CDR1 and CDR2 from the germline V gene are SNHLY and FYNNEI. The CDR3 loop spans 18 amino acids. The V and J ends lost 3 bases and 4 bases, in that order; junction bases with no gene match: 15. In DNA form, the CDR3 reads TGTGCCAGCAGTGATTTTGTCCCCCGGGACAGCCTTAATCAGCCCCAGCATTTT. This sequence encodes CASSDFVPRDSLNQPQHF.

V usage is TRBV27 and J usage is TRBJ2-1; D ambiguous. Between the trimmed V and J ends, which lost 3 bases and 9 bases, there was a span of 9 bases. This CDR3 is 12 amino acids long. CDR1 MNHEY and CDR2 SMNVEV come from the germline V gene (reference sequence). Here the CDR3 DNA reads TGTGCCAGCAGTTTCCTCTCGGGTGAGCAGTTCTTC. Its translation is CASSFLSGEQFF.

The chain couples TRBV3-1 (or the pseudogene TRBV3-2) to TRBJ1-4, with 7 bases that match TRBD1. The CDR3 extends over 17 amino acids. The germline CDR1 and CDR2 sequences are LGHDT and YNNKEL (reference sequence). Trimming cost V 2 bases and J 8 bases; bases outside gene matches: 14. This CDR3 reads CASSQWGGSTGREKLFF. CDR3 nucleotides: TGTGCCAGCAGCCAATGGGGTGGGTCGACAGGGAGAGAAAAACTGTTTTTT.

The chain employs TRBV18 and TRBJ2-1, with 9 bases lining up with TRBD2. Looked up from germline, CDR1 is KGHSH and CDR2 is LQKENI. The CDR3 length is 17 residues. Trimming took 0 bases from V and 8 from J; bases not matched to a gene: 11. CDR3 amino acids: CASSPPGLLAGSHEQFF. The CDR3 DNA sequence: TGTGCCAGCTCACCACCGGGTTTGCTAGCGGGATCCCATGAGCAGTTCTTC. The full variable domain, rest sourced from reference TRBV18 and TRBJ2-1, is NAGVMQNPRHLVRRRGQEARLRCSPMKGHSHVYWYRQLPEEGLKFMVYLQKENIIDESGMPKERFSAEFPKEGPSILRIQQVVRGDSAAYFCASSPPGLLAGSHEQFFGPGTRLTVL.

The gene calls are TRBV9 and TRBJ2-3; 12 bases line up with TRBD2. Trimming at V came to 3 bases and at J to 3 bases, leaving 8 bases not matched to a gene. CDR3 size: 17 residues. Germline V CDR1 and CDR2: SGDLS, YYNGEE. The CDR3 nucleotides read TGTGCCAGCAGCGAAGGACTAGCGGGGTATGGGACAGATACGCAGTATTTT. Its protein is CASSEGLAGYGTDTQYF.

The chain uses TRBV30 and TRBJ1-1; 8 nucleotides line up with TRBD1. CDR3 size: 16 residues. The ends lost 2 bases at V and 3 bases at J; junction bases unmatched: 11. Looked up from germline, CDR1 is GTSNPN and CDR2 is SVGIG (reference sequence). CDR3 nucleotides: TGTGCCTGGAGTAAGAGGGGGAGACAGGGGTACACTGAAGCTTTCTTT. It specifies CAWSKRGRQGYTEAFF.

The V and J genes are TRBV5-1 and TRBJ2-1; weak D call: TRBD2 (6 bases). Germline V gene data show CDR1 as SGHRS and CDR2 as YFSETQ. The CDR3 is made up of 18 amino acids. V lost 0 bases to trimming and J lost 0 bases, with 16 bases between them. CDR3 DNA sequence: TGCGCCAGCAGCTTGGGGCTCCCCATGGGGGGCTCCTACAATGAGCAGTTCTTC. This encodes CASSLGLPMGGSYNEQFF. Together with reference TRBV5-1 and TRBJ2-1, the CDR3 gives the full variable domain: KAGVTQTPRYLIKTRGQQVTLSCSPISGHRSVSWYQQTPGQGLQFLFEYFSETQRNKGNFPGRFSGRQFSNSRSEMNVSTLELGDSALYLCASSLGLPMGGSYNEQFFGPGTRLTVL.

The chain combines TRBV19 with TRBJ1-3; possibly TRBD1 for D (5 bases). Trimming pared 6 bases from V and 2 bases from J, leaving 17 bases between. Germline values: CDR1 LNHDA, CDR2 SQIVND (reference sequence). The CDR3 is 16 amino acids. The CDR3 protein is CASSISLGPTGNTIYF. The DNA of the CDR3 is TGTGCCAGTAGCATCTCCTTGGGGCCAACTGGAAACACCATATATTTT.

In its sample, this clone was seen a few times. This rearrangement joins TRBV5-1 to TRBJ2-2; perhaps TRBD2 as D (5 bases). Germline-derived CDR1 and CDR2 are SGHRS and YFSETQ. The CDR3 runs 13 residues. The V end lost 3 bases, the J end lost 5 bases, and 8 bases lay between the germline ends. CDR3 sequence: CASSSTRTGELFF. Here the CDR3 DNA reads TGCGCCAGCAGCTCAACTAGAACCGGGGAGCTGTTTTTT. Complete variable domain (other parts from reference TRBV5-1 and TRBJ2-2): KAGVTQTPRYLIKTRGQQVTLSCSPISGHRSVSWYQQTPGQGLQFLFEYFSETQRNKGNFPGRFSGRQFSNSRSEMNVSTLELGDSALYLCASSSTRTGELFFGEGSRLTVL.

The chain links TRBV3-1 (or the pseudogene TRBV3-2) to TRBJ1-1, with D uncertain. The CDR3 extends over 13 amino acids. Trimming left V 2 bases short and J 3 bases short, with 7 bases between. CDR1 is LGHDT and CDR2 is YNNKEL in the germline V gene (reference sequence). CDR3 sequence: CASSQPPDTEAFF. CDR3 sequence (DNA): TGTGCCAGCAGCCAACCCCCGGACACTGAAGCTTTCTTT.

The chain combines TRBV5-8 with TRBJ2-2; possibly TRBD1 for D (6 bases). Trimming shortened V by 2 bases and J by 2 bases, and 10 bases separated the two germline ends. The CDR3 is 15 residues long. Germline CDR1 reads SGHTS; CDR2 reads YDEGEE. CDR3 sequence (DNA): TGTGCCAGCAGCTTACAGGGAACTAACACCGGGGAGCTGTTTTTT. It is translated as CASSLQGTNTGELFF.